This T cell receptor (beta chain) stems from a study of response to subunit inactivated influenza vaccine. Whole-study findings and limits: A suggestion made by the authors is that each seasonal influenza vaccination recruits few new T cells.

On this clonotype itself: The antigen remains unidentified.

TCRdb fed the RT-PCR reads into MiXCR, producing one record per CDR3 protein. The sample has roughly 630,000 distinct CDR3 sequences, 14% seen once. This TCR was recovered from a man aged 45-65 years who received an inactivated influenza vaccine. The sample was PBMCs from blood, taken around 14 days before vaccination.

CDR3 sequence reads: CASSYVAPSSYNEQFF. DNA for the CDR3: TGTGCCAGCAGTTACGTGGCTCCAAGCTCCTACAATGAGCAGTTCTTC. V is TRBV6-5 and J is TRBJ2-1; D not certain. The germline gives CDR1 MNHEY, CDR2 SVGAGI. The CDR3 has 16 residues. The ends were cut back, 2 bases at V and 0 bases at J, with 11 bases in the middle.